This TCR beta chain comes out of a study of a mutant IDH1 vaccine in newly diagnosed glioma. Across the whole study: Vaccination followed radiotherapy alone by 4-6 weeks, or accompanied temozolomide cycles. Patients were pretreated with radiotherapy, temozolomide, or both, mostly both. The treated group averaged approximately 42 years old and was roughly 62% male, about 40% female.

This clone was seen a few times. Its antigen is unknown. Here immunoSEQ multiplex PCR was the method, and the copy in TCRdb shows in-frame clones only, minus some. This repertoire shows some 32,000 clones, approximately 89% found once; its top ten account for under 2.5%. The CDR3 runs to 17 residues. Trimming cost V 0 bases and J 3 bases; bases outside gene matches: 9. Germline V gives CDR1 SGHNT, CDR2 YYREEE (reference sequence). Time point: week 47, end of study. A single vaccine dose contained 300 ug of mutant IDH1 20-mer peptide, and topical imiquimod was used with it. Donors had new IDH1-mutant astrocytomas of WHO grade 3 or 4 (ATRX-lost).

This clonotype was sampled from a man aged 40-50 years with glioma. This chain links TRBV5-4 with TRBJ2-5; 9 bases match TRBD1. Material: PBMCs, obtained from a glioma patient whose treatment included an IDH1 peptide vaccine. The CDR3 DNA sequence: TGTGCCAGCAGCTTGGAGGGGACAGGGCGGGGAAAAGAGACCCAGTACTTC. This gives the protein CASSLEGTGRGKETQYF. The full variable domain, rest sourced from reference TRBV5-4 and TRBJ2-5, is ETGVTQSPTHLIKTRGQQVTLRCSSQSGHNTVSWYQQALGQGPQFIFQYYREEENGRGNFPPRFSGLQFPNYSSELNVNALELDDSALYLCASSLEGTGRGKETQYFGPGTRLLVL.